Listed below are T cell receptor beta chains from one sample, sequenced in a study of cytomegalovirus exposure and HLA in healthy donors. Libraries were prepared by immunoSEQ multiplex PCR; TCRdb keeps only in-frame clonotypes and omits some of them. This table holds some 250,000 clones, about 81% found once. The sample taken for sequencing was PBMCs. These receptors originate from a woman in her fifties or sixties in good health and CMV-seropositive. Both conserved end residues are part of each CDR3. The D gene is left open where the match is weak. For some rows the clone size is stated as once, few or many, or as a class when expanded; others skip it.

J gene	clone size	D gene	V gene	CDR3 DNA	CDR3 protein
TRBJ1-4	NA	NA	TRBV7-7	TGTGCCAGCAGGATCCTGACAGCAACTAATGAAAAACTGTTTTTT	CASRILTATNEKLFF
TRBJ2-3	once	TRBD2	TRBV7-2	TGTGCCAGCAGCTTAGTTAGCGGGGGGAGCACAGATACGCAGTATTTT	CASSLVSGGSTDTQYF
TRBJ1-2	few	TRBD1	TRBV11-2	TGTGCCAGCAGCTTAGAGTCTGGCGGGACAGGGGCCCAACACTTC	CASSLESGGTGAQHF
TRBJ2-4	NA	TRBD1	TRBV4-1	TGCGCCAGCAGCCAAGGACAGGGAAGGCTCGGAAACATTCAGTACTTC	CASSQGQGRLGNIQYF
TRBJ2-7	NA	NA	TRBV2	TGTGCCAGCAGTGAAGGCCGGGTTTGGCAGCAGTACTTC	CASSEGRVWQQYF
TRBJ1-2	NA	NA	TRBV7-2	TGTGCCAGCAGCCCGAGAGTTTTTGGCTACACCTTC	CASSPRVFGYTF
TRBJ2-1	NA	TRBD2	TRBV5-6	TGTGCCAGCAGCTTGTCGACTAGCGGGAGGGGGAGCTCCTACAATGAGCAGTTCTTC	CASSLSTSGRGSSYNEQFF
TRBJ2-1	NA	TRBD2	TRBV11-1	TGTGCCAGCAGCTTAAGTACGGGAGGCTCCTACAATGAGCAGTTCTTC	CASSLSTGGSYNEQFF
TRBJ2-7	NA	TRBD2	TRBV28	TGTGCCAGCAGTTTATGGGGGGGCGGGAGGTTCTCCTACGAGCAGTACTTC	CASSLWGGGRFSYEQYF
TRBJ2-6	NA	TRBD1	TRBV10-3	TGTGCCATCAGTGACAGGGGGCGAGCCGGGGCCAACGTCCTGACTTTC	CAISDRGRAGANVLTF
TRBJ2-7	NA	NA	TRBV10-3	TGTGCCATCAGTGGCCGTCCGGGACACCCCTACGAGCAGTACTTC	CAISGRPGHPYEQYF
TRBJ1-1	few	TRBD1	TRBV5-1	TGCGCCAGCAGCTCGACCGAGGGGGCGTGGAACACTGAAGCTTTCTTT	CASSSTEGAWNTEAFF
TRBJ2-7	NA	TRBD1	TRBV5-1	TGCGCCAGCAGCCTCCCGAGACAGGGAAACTACGAGCAGTACTTC	CASSLPRQGNYEQYF
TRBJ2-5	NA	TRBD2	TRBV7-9	TGTGCCAGCAGCTTAATTAGGGCTAGCGGAGGGAAGACCCAGTACTTC	CASSLIRASGGKTQYF
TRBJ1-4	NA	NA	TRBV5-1	TGCGCCAGCAGCTCGGAGGACTCGGAAAAACTGTTTTTT	CASSSEDSEKLFF
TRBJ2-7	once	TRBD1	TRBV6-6	TGTGCCAACAGACAGGGTGGTTCCCACGAGCAGTACTTC	CANRQGGSHEQYF
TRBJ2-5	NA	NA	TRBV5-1	TGCGCCAGCAGTTACAAAGAGACCCAGTACTTC	CASSYKETQYF
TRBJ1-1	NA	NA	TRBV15	TGTGCCACCAGCAGAACAACTGAAGCTTTCTTT	CATSRTTEAFF
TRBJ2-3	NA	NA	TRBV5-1	TGCGCCAGCAGGGCGGCCGCCCCAGATACGCAGTATTTT	CASRAAAPDTQYF
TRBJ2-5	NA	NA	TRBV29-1	TGCAGCGTTGAAGAGGGCCTGGAGACCCAGTACTTC	CSVEEGLETQYF
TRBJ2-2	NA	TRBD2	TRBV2	TGTGCCAGCAGTCGGAGTAGCGGGCAGAGCACCGGGGAGCTGTTTTTT	CASSRSSGQSTGELFF
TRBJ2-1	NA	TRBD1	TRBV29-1	TGCAGCGTGGGGGTTGGACAGGGCTACAATGAGCAGTTCTTC	CSVGVGQGYNEQFF
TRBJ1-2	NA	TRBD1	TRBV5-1	TGCGCCAGCAGCTTGCAGGGGGCGCCGTTAGTAAACTATGGCTACACCTTC	CASSLQGAPLVNYGYTF
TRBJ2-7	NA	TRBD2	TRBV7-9	TGTGCCAGCAGCCCACTAGCGGGAGGTGGCAGGTCCTACGAGCAGTACTTC	CASSPLAGGGRSYEQYF
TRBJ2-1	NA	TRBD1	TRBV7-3	TGTGCCAGCAGCTTAAGACAGGGTGGAGCAAATGAGCAGTTCTTC	CASSLRQGGANEQFF
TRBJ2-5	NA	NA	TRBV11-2	TGTGCCAGCAGCCCAGGGGAGACCCAGTACTTC	CASSPGETQYF
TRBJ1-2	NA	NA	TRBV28	TGTGCCAGCAGTTTTCGGGGGGTTAACTATGGCTACACCTTC	CASSFRGVNYGYTF
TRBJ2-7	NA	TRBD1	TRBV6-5	TGTGCCAGCAGTAGACAGGGTTACGAGCAGTACTTC	CASSRQGYEQYF
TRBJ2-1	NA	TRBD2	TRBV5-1	TGCGCCAGCAGCACCACTAGCGGGGATAGCTCCTACAATGAGCAGTTCTTC	CASSTTSGDSSYNEQFF
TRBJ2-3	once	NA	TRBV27	TGTGCCAGCAGTTTTGTCCTCTACACAGATACGCAGTATTTT	CASSFVLYTDTQYF
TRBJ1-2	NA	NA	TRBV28	TGTGCCAGCTCAGTAGGCCCAGGTCAGTTCTATGGCTACACCTTC	CASSVGPGQFYGYTF
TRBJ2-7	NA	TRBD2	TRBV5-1	TGCGCCAGCAGGCGCGGGAGTTACGAGCAGTACTTC	CASRRGSYEQYF
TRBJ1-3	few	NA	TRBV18	TGTGCCAGCTCACCCGGGACACCCGGAAACACCATATATTTT	CASSPGTPGNTIYF
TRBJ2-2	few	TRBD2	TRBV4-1	TGCGCCAGCAGCCAAGGGAAGGCGGGAGTGGACGGCACCGGGGAGCTGTTTTTT	CASSQGKAGVDGTGELFF
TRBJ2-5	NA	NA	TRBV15	TGTGCCACCAGCAGAGATCCGGATGCCGGAGAGCAGTACTTC	CATSRDPDAGEQYF
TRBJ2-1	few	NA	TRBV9	TGTGCCAGCAGCGTAGAGGGGGGGCTATACAATGAGCAGTTCTTC	CASSVEGGLYNEQFF
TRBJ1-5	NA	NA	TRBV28	TGTGCCAGCATTCGACAGGCTGGGAATACCAATCAGCCCCAGCATTTT	CASIRQAGNTNQPQHF
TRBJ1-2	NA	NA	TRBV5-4	TGTGCCAGCAGCCCAGGACTCTCTACAAATGGCTACACCTTC	CASSPGLSTNGYTF
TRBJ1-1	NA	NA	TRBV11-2	TGTGCCAGCAGCTTAGTGGTCAGGTCAGGAAAAGCTTTCTTT	CASSLVVRSGKAFF